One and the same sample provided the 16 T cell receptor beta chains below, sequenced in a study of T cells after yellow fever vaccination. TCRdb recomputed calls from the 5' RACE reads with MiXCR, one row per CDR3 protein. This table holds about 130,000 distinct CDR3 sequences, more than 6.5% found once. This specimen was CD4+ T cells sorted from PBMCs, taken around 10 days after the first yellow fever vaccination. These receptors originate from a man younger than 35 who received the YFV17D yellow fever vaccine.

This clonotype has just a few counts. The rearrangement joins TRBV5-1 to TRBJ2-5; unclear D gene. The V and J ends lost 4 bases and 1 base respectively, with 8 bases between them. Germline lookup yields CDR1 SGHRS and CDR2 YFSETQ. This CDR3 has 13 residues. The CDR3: CASSASFQETQYF. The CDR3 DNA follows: TGCGCCAGCAGCGCCTCTTTCCAAGAGACCCAGTACTTC.

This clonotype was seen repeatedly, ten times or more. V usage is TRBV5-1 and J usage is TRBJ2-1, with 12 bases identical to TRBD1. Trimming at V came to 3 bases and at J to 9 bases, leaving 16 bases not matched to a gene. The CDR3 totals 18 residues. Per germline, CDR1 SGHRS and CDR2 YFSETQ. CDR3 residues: CASSSIPPGQGAESEQFF. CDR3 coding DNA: TGCGCCAGCAGCTCGATACCACCGGGACAGGGGGCTGAGAGTGAGCAGTTCTTC. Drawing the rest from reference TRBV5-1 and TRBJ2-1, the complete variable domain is KAGVTQTPRYLIKTRGQQVTLSCSPISGHRSVSWYQQTPGQGLQFLFEYFSETQRNKGNFPGRFSGRQFSNSRSEMNVSTLELGDSALYLCASSSIPPGQGAESEQFFGPGTRLTVL.

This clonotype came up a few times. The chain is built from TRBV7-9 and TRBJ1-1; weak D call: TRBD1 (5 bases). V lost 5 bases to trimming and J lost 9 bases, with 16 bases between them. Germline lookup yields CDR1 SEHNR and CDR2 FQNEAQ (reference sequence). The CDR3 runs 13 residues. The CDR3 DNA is TGTGCCAGCAGCCCTTCTGGGGGGTATCAAGCTTTCTTT. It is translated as CASSPSGGYQAFF.

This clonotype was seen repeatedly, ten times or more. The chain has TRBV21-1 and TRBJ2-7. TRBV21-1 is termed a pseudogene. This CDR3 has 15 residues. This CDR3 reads CASSKVKEQTYEQYF. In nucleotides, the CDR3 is TGTGCCAGCAGCAAAGTCAAGGAACAGACCTACGAGCAGTACTTC.

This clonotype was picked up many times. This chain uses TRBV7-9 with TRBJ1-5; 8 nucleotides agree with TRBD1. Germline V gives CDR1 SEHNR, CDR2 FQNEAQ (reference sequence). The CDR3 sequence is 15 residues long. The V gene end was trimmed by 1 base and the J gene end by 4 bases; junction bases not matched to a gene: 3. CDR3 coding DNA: TGTGCCAGCAGCTTAGGCGGACAGGGAAATCAGCCCCAGCATTTT. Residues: CASSLGGQGNQPQHF.

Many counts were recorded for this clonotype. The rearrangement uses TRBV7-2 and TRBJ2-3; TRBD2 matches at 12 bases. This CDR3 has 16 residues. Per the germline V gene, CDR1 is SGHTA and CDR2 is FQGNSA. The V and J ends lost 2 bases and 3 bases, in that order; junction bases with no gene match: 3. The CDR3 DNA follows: TGTGCCAGCAGCTTACGGCTAGCGGGGGGGACAGATACGCAGTATTTT. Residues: CASSLRLAGGTDTQYF.

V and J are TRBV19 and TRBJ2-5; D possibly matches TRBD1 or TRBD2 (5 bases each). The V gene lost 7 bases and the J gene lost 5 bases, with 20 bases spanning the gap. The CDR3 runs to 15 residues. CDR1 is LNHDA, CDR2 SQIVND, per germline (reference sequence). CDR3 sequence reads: CASTKGLTREETQYF. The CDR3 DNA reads TGTGCCAGTACAAAAGGGTTGACCAGGGAGGAGACCCAGTACTTC.

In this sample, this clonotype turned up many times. CDR3 in amino acids: CASSTLTSGGPDNEQFF. The CDR3 coding sequence is TGTGCCAGCAGCACCCTAACTAGCGGGGGCCCAGACAATGAGCAGTTCTTC. The V call is TRBV7-6, the J call TRBJ2-1; 11 bases are a match to TRBD2. The CDR3 contains 17 residues. V lost 5 bases, J lost 5 bases, and 11 bases stayed unmatched. Germline V gene lookup returns CDR1 SGHVS and CDR2 FNYEAQ.

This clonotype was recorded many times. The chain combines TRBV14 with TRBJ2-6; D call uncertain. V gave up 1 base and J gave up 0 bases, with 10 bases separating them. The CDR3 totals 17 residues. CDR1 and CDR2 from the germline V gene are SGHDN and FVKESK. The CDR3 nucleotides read TGTGCCAGCAGCCAAGTATTCGGAAGCTCTGGGGCCAACGTCCTGACTTTC. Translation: CASSQVFGSSGANVLTF.

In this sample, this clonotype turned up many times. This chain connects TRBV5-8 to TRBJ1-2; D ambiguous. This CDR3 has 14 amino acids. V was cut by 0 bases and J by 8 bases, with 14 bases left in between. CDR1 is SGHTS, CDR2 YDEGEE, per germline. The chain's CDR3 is CASSLVPPRQGYTF. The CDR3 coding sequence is TGTGCCAGCAGCTTGGTCCCGCCCCGTCAAGGCTACACCTTC. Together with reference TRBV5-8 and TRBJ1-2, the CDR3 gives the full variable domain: EAGVTQSPTHLIKTRGQQATLRCSPISGHTSVYWYQQALGLGLQFLLWYDEGEERNRGNFPPRFSGRQFPNYSSELNVNALELEDSALYLCASSLVPPRQGYTFGSGTRLTVV.

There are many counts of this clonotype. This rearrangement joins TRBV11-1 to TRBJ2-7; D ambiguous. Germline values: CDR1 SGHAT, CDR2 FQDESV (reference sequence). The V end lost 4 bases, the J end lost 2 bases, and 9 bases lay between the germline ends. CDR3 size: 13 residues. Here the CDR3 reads CASSYAAAYEQYV. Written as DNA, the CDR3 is TGTGCCAGCAGCTACGCCGCCGCCTACGAGCAGTACGTC.

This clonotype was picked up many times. CDR3 DNA: TGTGCCAGCAGCTCAAACCTAAACACTGAAGCTTTCTTT. This codes for CASSSNLNTEAFF. V and J are TRBV7-2 and TRBJ1-1, with unresolved D. The CDR3 has 13 amino acids. Germline-derived CDR1 and CDR2 are SGHTA and FQGNSA. Trimming cost V 4 bases and J 2 bases, with 8 bases left between them.

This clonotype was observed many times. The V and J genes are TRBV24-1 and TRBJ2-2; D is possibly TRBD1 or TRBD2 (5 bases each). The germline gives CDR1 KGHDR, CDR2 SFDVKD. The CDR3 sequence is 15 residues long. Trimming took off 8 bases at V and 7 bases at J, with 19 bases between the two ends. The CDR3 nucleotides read TGTGCCACCACCACCGGGACCAGCGGAGACGGGGAGCTGTTTTTT. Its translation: CATTTGTSGDGELFF.

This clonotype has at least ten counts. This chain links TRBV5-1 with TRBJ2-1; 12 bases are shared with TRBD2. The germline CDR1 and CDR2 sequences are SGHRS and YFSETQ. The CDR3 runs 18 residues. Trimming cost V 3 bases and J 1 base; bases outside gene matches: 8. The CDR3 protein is CASSSLAGGHISYNEQFF. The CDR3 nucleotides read TGCGCCAGCAGCTCTCTAGCGGGGGGGCATATATCCTACAATGAGCAGTTCTTC.

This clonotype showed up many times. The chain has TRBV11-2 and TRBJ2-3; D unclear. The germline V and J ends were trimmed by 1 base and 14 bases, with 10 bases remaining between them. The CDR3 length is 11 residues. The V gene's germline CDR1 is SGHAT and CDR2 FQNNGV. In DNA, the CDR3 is TGTGCCAGCAGCTTAGGTAGAAGGTTGTATTTT. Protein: CASSLGRRLYF.

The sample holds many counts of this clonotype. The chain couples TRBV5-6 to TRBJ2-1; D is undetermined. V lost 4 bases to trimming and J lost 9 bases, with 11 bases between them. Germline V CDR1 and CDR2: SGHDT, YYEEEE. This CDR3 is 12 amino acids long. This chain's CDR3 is CASSPAVGEQFF. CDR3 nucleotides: TGTGCCAGCAGCCCAGCCGTAGGTGAGCAGTTCTTC.